The T cell receptor (beta chain) described here comes from a study of cytomegalovirus exposure and HLA in healthy donors. Overall study context: HLA-typed donors were the source of 82 million or so unique TCRs, which an early data release held.

Study-level results: Sequencing likely caused a cluster of highly shared sequence variants. At a 0.05 false discovery rate, a later analysis found some 18,000 TCR beta sequences to be associated with HLA alleles.

The PCR had 60 Vbeta and 13 Jbeta primers. Libraries were prepared by immunoSEQ multiplex PCR; TCRdb keeps only in-frame clonotypes and omits some of them. In all, the sample yields over 80,000 clones. CDR3 length: 16 amino acids. V was cut by 0 bases and J by 1 base, with 12 bases left in between. From germline, CDR1 is LGHNA and CDR2 YNFKEQ. As concerns this clone: What it recognizes is unknown.

The specimen sequenced was PBMCs. The V gene is TRBV4-2, the J gene TRBJ2-5, with D maybe TRBD1 (6 bases). The TCR sequence derives from a girl aged 10-17 years in good health and CMV-seropositive. The CDR3 coding sequence is TGTGCCAGCAGCCAAGAAGGCGCACAGGGCCAAGAGACCCAGTACTTC. Residues: CASSQEGAQGQETQYF.